This is a list of T cell receptor beta chains from one sample in a study of CD8+ T cells in alopecia areata. The protocol was immunoSEQ multiplex PCR, while the TCRdb copy is restricted to in-frame clones and leaves out a portion. The sample has roughly 20,000 clones; approximately 70% are singletons. The source was skin, collected at week 0. The receptors originated from a human donor with alopecia areata. The CDR3 runs from the conserved cysteine through the conserved F or W. The order of the fields is V gene, clone size, D gene, CDR3 protein. The D gene is left open where the match is weak. Some rows have no size entry. The others give once, few or many, or a class for an expanded clone.

TRBV2 . TRBD1 CASSLDRVGNTIYF
TRBV7-9 . TRBD1 CASSQRTGGHYEQYF
TRBV10-1 . . CASSEPGQSTDTQYF
TRBV11-2 . . CASGNYEQYF
TRBV18 . . CASSPHVSSYEQYF
TRBV2 . . CASTSDSGQPQHF
TRBV7-8 . . CASSFGSGLFETQYF
TRBV4-1 . TRBD2 CASSQGWRGESETQYF
TRBV5-1 . TRBD1 CASSTGQGSNSPLHF
TRBV6-1 . . CASRDGGSYNEQFF
TRBV6-1 . . CASRRTNEKLFF
TRBV4-1 . TRBD2 CASSQDSGGRFPLVLTDTQYF
TRBV29-1 few TRBD2 CSVETSGGGSSTDTQYF
TRBV6-1 . . CASRAGSHSSYEQYF
TRBV7-6 . . CASSLEGSSGYTF
TRBV4-2 once . CASSQDRKRGYEQYF
TRBV7-9 few TRBD1 CASSSRQGGAFF
TRBV5-4 . TRBD1 CASSQVVGQGSNQPQHF
TRBV6-5 . . CASVRLGPNTEAFF
TRBV2 . . CASRGLYRETQYF
TRBV7-2 . TRBD1 CASSRDRGLSGANVLTF
TRBV9 . . CASSVTGTANTGELFF
TRBV5-5 once . CASSSDGWNQPQHF
TRBV6-1 . . CATGKGTYGYTF
TRBV7-4 . . CASSPGRVRQFTDTQYF
TRBV5-4 . . CASSPTGSGYGYTF
TRBV7-8 . TRBD1 CASSLGDRGLDEQFF
TRBV7-2 . TRBD1 CASSGEETGVNTQYF
TRBV5-4 . . CASRVVGALNTEAFF
TRBV7-8 . . CASSTRTETYEQYF
TRBV6-5 . . CASTPSLKAYGYTF
TRBV9 . TRBD2 CASSVGTSGGIDEQFF
TRBV5-8 . . CASSFVGGATDTQYF
TRBV9 . TRBD1 CASSVVGQGLTEAFF
TRBV6-6 . TRBD1 CASKKQGDGYTF
TRBV5-4 . . CASSMDTREETQYF
TRBV5-1 . . CASSLTGQRSNEQFF
TRBV25-1 . TRBD1 CASSEAGTGIYGYTF
TRBV7-2 few . CASSSIVTDTQYF
TRBV6-5 . TRBD1 CASNRQGGSYGYTF
TRBV18 few . CASSPTSLLTDTQYF
TRBV9 . . CASSVGGGTAEEQFF
TRBV11-2 once TRBD1 CASSWAGGNYGYTF
TRBV7-3 . . CASVRSLQETQYF
TRBV4-1 . . CASSQDYGAQANVLTF
TRBV6-1 . . CASKGLSDVYGYTF
TRBV18 few . CASSPQAGIDTQYF
TRBV7-2 . . CASSPGGKLFF
TRBV28 . TRBD1 CASSSPWDRGVVFSGNTIYF
TRBV11-2 . . CASSLWQNTEAFF
TRBV4-3 . . CASSQDRGSPQHF
TRBV6-5 . TRBD1 CASSSSGGAGTEAFF
TRBV23-1 once . CAPRVGWCGYTF